A selection of T cell receptor beta chains follows, all from one sample in a study of cytomegalovirus exposure and HLA in healthy donors. TCRdb's table, derived via immunoSEQ multiplex PCR, lists solely in-frame clones and lacks some. The sample holds more than 80,000 clones, roughly 63% seen once. Sequences were obtained from PBMCs. These TCRs come from a man aged 50-59 years in good health and CMV-seronegative. Both conserved end residues are trimmed from each CDR3. The order of the fields is V gene, CDR3 protein.

>TRBV7-9
ASSLVSGVSTGELF
>TRBV4-3
ASSWRWDRDYGNTIY
>TRBV9
ASSVDLGDTIY
>TRBV9
ASSPRQGLNEKLF
>TRBV4-3
ASSQVAAPSTDTQY
>TRBV12-2
ASRLVRPERPYNEQF
>TRBV27
ASSLWGQSNQPQH
>TRBV28
ASTPAGTGHQPQH
>TRBV4-3
ASSQGGGGIYGYT
>TRBV5-1
ASSSQGAEETQY
>TRBV19
ASRTGTNTGELF
>TRBV9
ASSVGASGGLGTQY
>TRBV7-2
ASSLGGLGTEAF
>TRBV10-3
AISETRNTEAF
>TRBV30
AWGPGQGAREQF
>TRBV2
ASGWGRDSPLH
>TRBV11-3
ASSLYGTGVEAF
>TRBV5-1
ASSPPSGGVTDTQY
>TRBV28
ASSPAGGNYGYT
>TRBV15
ATSIRLVNTEAF
>TRBV5-1
ASSEGLAGGGTDTQY
>TRBV4-3
ASSQEPVYGYGYT
>TRBV7-9
ASSLARTGDYEQY
>TRBV5-1
ASSLDSNSPLH
>TRBV4-3
ASSQDRGGRMVYRTDTQY
>TRBV5-4
ASSSVAGLKDTQY
>TRBV4-2
ASSQGSGSSGWYNEQF
>TRBV29-1
SVGGTGYGYT
>TRBV4-3
ASSQDPGTGGSYEQY
>TRBV6-5
ASRGHATNEKLF
>TRBV27
ASSLSWGPEAF
>TRBV5-1
ASSPGRLAKNIQY
>TRBV2
ASSLQGSYEQY
>TRBV4-2
ASSQDGAGTDTQY
>TRBV10-3
AISWESPYNEQF
>TRBV19
ASSDPGGISNQPQH
>TRBV25-1
ASSGWVTESHSPLH
>TRBV4-2
ASSQDLQGARDTQY
>TRBV6-4
ASSDSLGGGGYT
>TRBV29-1
SAKMRGEGSGNTIY
>TRBV29-1
SVRRDGDYGYT
>TRBV5-4
ASSPTSEWSGELF
>TRBV11-1
ASSAQGAVNTEAF
>TRBV5-1
ASRSGGPYSGANVLT
>TRBV30
AWTDLTNMGASYNEQF
>TRBV7-8
ASSLARGGWLSDTQY
>TRBV7-8
ASSPQETQY
>TRBV7-2
ASSLVWALQETQY
>TRBV25-1
ASSPGLSTDTQY
>TRBV7-2
ASSLEGDLRH
>TRBV19
ASVRDTSEKLF
>TRBV10-3
AINPGGDRGYNEQF
>TRBV10-3
AIRRDVSGNTIY
>TRBV6-4
ASSRQGDTGELF
>TRBV9
ASSARQGDTGELF
>TRBV7-3
ASSPPGDRGYT
>TRBV29-1
SVEAGWNTEAF
>TRBV5-5
ASSLRIDYGYT
>TRBV29-1
SGGGASYGYT